The entry below gives a single T cell receptor (beta chain) sequence along with its context. The source of the sample is a study of blood T cell repertoires in COVID-19. Whole-study context: The study drew acute and convalescent COVID-19 samples from the United States, Italy and Spain. Sources were T cells, B-cell-depleted T cells, or PBMCs; the material itself was cDNA or gDNA.

Original processing methods: Cell counts per sample came from amplifying reference gene primers. Assay used: immunoSEQ multiplex PCR; TCRdb lists only in-frame clones, some missing. D and trimming were read from the DNA, whereas the V and J calls and clone size are those reported in that table. The profile shows fewer than 70,000 clones, about 85% of them singletons. V was trimmed by 3 bases and J by 8 bases, leaving 11 bases between them. This CDR3 has 13 amino acids. The germline V gene has CDR1 SGHNT and CDR2 YENEEA. The specimen was peripheral blood. The J gene is TRBJ2-1, the V gene TRBV11-3; D remains ambiguous. The receptor comes from a woman in her 70s with active COVID-19. Here the CDR3 DNA reads TGTGCCAGCAGCTTGGGCCCGGTGGATGAGCAGTTCTTC. Translation: CASSLGPVDEQFF.